The 32 T cell receptor beta chains listed next were all sequenced from one sample in a study of identical twins. MiXCR, run by TCRdb on the 5' RACE reads, gives a single entry per CDR3 protein. Of 1.5 million to 2 million distinct CDR3 sequences in the sample, around a third were seen once. The sequencing sample was made of cord blood. The origin of the receptors is a newborn girl in good health.

In its sample, this clonotype was seen a few times. The CDR3 DNA sequence: TGTGCCAGCAGCCCCCGGGGACAGGGTTTGAGCTATGGCTACACCTTC. This encodes CASSPRGQGLSYGYTF. V is TRBV9 and J is TRBJ1-2; 9 bases align to TRBD1. Unmatched junction bases numbered 11, after V lost 4 bases and J lost 4 bases. Per the germline V gene, CDR1 is SGDLS and CDR2 is YYNGEE. The CDR3 has 16 amino acids.

This clonotype turned up a few times. This rearrangement joins TRBV15 to TRBJ2-4, with 12 nucleotides matching TRBD2. The J call is uncertain, as TRBJ2-5 better fits the DNA end. The CDR3 runs to 19 residues. Germline V gives CDR1 LNHNV, CDR2 YYDKDF (reference sequence). The chain's CDR3 is CATSRDDGRLAGVQETQYF. CDR3 nucleotides: TGTGCCACCAGCAGAGACGATGGGAGACTAGCGGGGGTTCAAGAGACCCAGTACTTC.

The V call is TRBV13, the J call TRBJ2-1; 7 bases match TRBD2. Germline CDR1 and CDR2: PRHDT and FYEKMQ (reference sequence). With V trimmed by 5 bases and J by 2 bases, 15 bases remained unmatched. CDR3 length: 18 residues. CDR3 DNA: TGTGCCAGCAGCCGCGGGGGTAGCGGTGACCACACCTACAATGAGCAGTTCTTC. Its protein is CASSRGGSGDHTYNEQFF.

V is TRBV20-1 and J is TRBJ1-5, with D perhaps TRBD1 (6 bases). The germline gives CDR1 DFQATT, CDR2 SNEGSKA (reference sequence). CDR3 length: 16 amino acids. Trimming cost V 3 bases and J 0 bases, with 15 bases left between them. The CDR3 protein is CSARPSGTYSNQPQHF. CDR3 DNA: TGCAGTGCTAGGCCCTCCGGGACATATAGCAATCAGCCCCAGCATTTT.

The genes are TRBV14 and TRBJ2-7, with D possibly matching TRBD2 (6 bases). Trimming left V 3 bases short and J 2 bases short, with 11 bases between. The germline V gene encodes CDR1 SGHDN and CDR2 FVKESK. This CDR3 is 14 amino acids long. The CDR3 loop reads CASSHKAGPYEQYF. Written as DNA, the CDR3 is TGTGCCAGCAGCCACAAAGCGGGCCCCTACGAGCAGTACTTC.

The table lists this clonotype with a count of one. The chain carries TRBV5-1 and TRBJ2-7; D is unresolved. With 0 bases removed from V and 6 bases from J, the gap between germline ends came to 10 bases. The CDR3 loop spans 13 amino acids. Germline V gene data show CDR1 as SGHRS and CDR2 as YFSETQ. CDR3 sequence: CASSLDASCEQYF. The CDR3 DNA reads as TGCGCCAGCAGCTTGGACGCAAGCTGCGAGCAGTACTTC. The full variable domain, with the rest looked up from reference TRBV5-1 and TRBJ2-7, is KAGVTQTPRYLIKTRGQQVTLSCSPISGHRSVSWYQQTPGQGLQFLFEYFSETQRNKGNFPGRFSGRQFSNSRSEMNVSTLELGDSALYLCASSLDASCEQYFGPGTRLTVT.

The rearrangement links TRBV25-1 to TRBJ2-1; D is undetermined. The J call may be mistaken, given a closer DNA end match to TRBJ2-7. The CDR3 runs 16 residues. Germline assignment: CDR1 MGHDK and CDR2 SYGVNS. CDR3 DNA: TGTGCCAGCAGTGAAAGTGGTGTTAGCTCCTACAATGAGCAGTACTTC. Translation: CASSESGVSSYNEQYF.

The chain uses TRBV7-2 and TRBJ2-2, with D tentatively TRBD2 (5 bases). Trimming shortened V by 3 bases and J by 5 bases, and 13 bases separated the two germline ends. Germline values: CDR1 SGHTA, CDR2 FQGNSA. CDR3 length: 15 residues. CDR3 region: CASSFRAGWTGELFF. The DNA for the CDR3 is TGTGCCAGCAGCTTTCGGGCGGGTTGGACCGGGGAGCTGTTTTTT.

The sample holds many counts of this clonotype. V and J are TRBV20-1 and TRBJ1-1; a possible D gene is TRBD1 (5 bases). The CDR3 has 14 amino acids. The V end was cut by 0 bases, the J end by 1 base, with 9 bases between. Germline assignment: CDR1 DFQATT and CDR2 SNEGSKA (reference sequence). Written as DNA, the CDR3 is TGCAGTGCTAGAGATAGGGGTAGGAACACTGAAGCTTTCTTT. This encodes CSARDRGRNTEAFF.

This clonotype has a handful of counts. The chain carries TRBV7-2 and TRBJ2-5; unclear D gene. This CDR3 spans 14 amino acids. With 2 bases removed from V and 1 base from J, the gap between germline ends came to 8 bases. Germline values: CDR1 SGHTA, CDR2 FQGNSA. The CDR3, as DNA: TGTGCCAGCAGCTTAACGCATACCCAAGAGACCCAGTACTTC. This codes for CASSLTHTQETQYF.

This clonotype was observed a few times. The chain uses TRBV6-4 and TRBJ2-1, with a weak D call TRBD2 (7 bases). V lost 0 bases and J lost 2, with 11 bases in between. Germline CDR1 is MRHNA and CDR2 is SNTAGT. The CDR3 loop spans 16 amino acids. The chain's CDR3 is CASSDSWGGPYNEQFF. The CDR3 DNA is TGTGCCAGCAGTGACTCATGGGGGGGCCCCTACAATGAGCAGTTCTTC.

The chain joins TRBV12-3 or TRBV12-4 to TRBJ2-1, with D possibly being TRBD1 (6 bases). The CDR3 loop spans 15 amino acids. The V gene lost 6 bases and the J gene lost 4 bases, with 16 bases spanning the gap. The CDR3 spells CASSPRTVGYNEQFF. CDR3 DNA: TGTGCCAGCAGCCCAAGGACAGTAGGATACAATGAGCAGTTCTTC.

The chain employs TRBV5-1 and TRBJ2-1; D not certain. The end of the DNA is better explained by TRBJ2-7, so the J call may be wrong. Germline V CDR1 and CDR2: SGHRS, YFSETQ. The CDR3 contains 12 residues. CDR3 bases: TGCGCCAGCAGGGGAACCTACAATGAGCAGTACTTC. Residues: CASRGTYNEQYF.

The V and J genes are TRBV20-1 and TRBJ1-5, with D possibly TRBD1 on 6 matching bases. In germline, CDR1 is DFQATT, CDR2 SNEGSKA (reference sequence). The CDR3 totals 12 residues. Trimming stripped 6 bases from V and 7 bases from J, with 13 bases between. CDR3 loop: CSAAHREQPQHF. The CDR3 DNA reads TGCAGTGCCGCGCACAGGGAGCAGCCCCAGCATTTT.

V gene TRBV28 combines with J gene TRBJ1-4; D is undetermined. The germline V and J ends were trimmed by 3 bases and 7 bases, with 12 bases remaining between them. CDR1 and CDR2 (germline): MDHEN, SYDVKM. The CDR3 spans 14 residues. CDR3 protein: CASSFPGASEKLFF. CDR3 nucleotide sequence: TGTGCCAGCAGTTTTCCGGGAGCGAGTGAAAAACTGTTTTTT.

The chain uses TRBV24-1 and TRBJ2-1; TRBD2 aligns across 12 bases. Germline values: CDR1 KGHDR, CDR2 SFDVKD. V shed 4 bases, J shed 15 bases, and the junction held 9 bases outside the gene matches. CDR3 size: 14 residues. CDR3 amino acids: CATSETGTSGLLFF. As DNA, the CDR3 is TGTGCCACCAGTGAAACCGGGACTAGCGGGCTACTGTTCTTC.

V is TRBV6-1 and J is TRBJ1-5; the match to TRBD1 covers 7 bases. There are 15 residues in the CDR3. Germline V gene sequence: CDR1 MNHNS, CDR2 SASEGT. Trimming removed 4 bases from V and 2 bases from J; junction bases left unmatched: 5. CDR3 in DNA: TGTGCCAGCAGTGGACAGGGTTTTGGCAATCAGCCCCAGCATTTT. Amino acids: CASSGQGFGNQPQHF.

The chain combines TRBV10-3 with TRBJ1-4; 9 bases match TRBD1. Germline lookup yields CDR1 ENHRY and CDR2 SYGVKD. J gave up 8 bases and V 5 bases, and 6 bases lay outside the gene matches. CDR3 length equals 14 residues. The CDR3 loop is CAISRRDREEKLFF. In nucleotides, the CDR3 is TGTGCCATCAGTCGCCGGGACAGGGAAGAAAAACTGTTTTTT.

This chain connects TRBV29-1 to TRBJ2-1, with 11 nucleotides matching TRBD1. The CDR3 is 16 amino acids. With 0 bases clipped from V and 7 bases from J, the junction kept 8 bases outside the gene matches. Looked up from germline, CDR1 is SQVTM and CDR2 is ANQGSEA. CDR3 sequence reads: CSVEDGGTGGLNEQFF. CDR3 DNA: TGCAGCGTTGAAGATGGGGGGACAGGGGGTTTAAATGAGCAGTTCTTC.

V usage is TRBV7-8 and J usage is TRBJ2-3; D uncertain. The CDR3 contains 16 residues. The germline V gene encodes CDR1 SGHVS and CDR2 FQNEAQ. The V gene lost 1 base and the J gene lost 0 bases, with 11 bases spanning the gap. The CDR3 DNA follows: TGTGCCAGCAGCTTAGTACCAGGACCCAGCACAGATACGCAGTATTTT. It codes for CASSLVPGPSTDTQYF. The whole variable domain, remainder taken from reference TRBV7-8 and TRBJ2-3, is GAGVSQSPRYKVAKRGQDVALRCDPISGHVSLFWYQQALGQGPEFLTYFQNEAQLDKSGLPSDRFFAERPEGSVSTLKIQRTQQEDSAVYLCASSLVPGPSTDTQYFGPGTRLTVL.

The chain employs TRBV7-2 and TRBJ2-7; weak D call: TRBD2 (6 bases). The V gene's germline CDR1 is SGHTA and CDR2 FQGNSA. This CDR3 is built from 13 residues. V was shortened by 5 bases and J by 7 bases, with 15 bases between the two germline ends. CDR3: CASSAGRTNEQYF. CDR3 nucleotide sequence: TGTGCCAGCAGCGCGGGACGGACCAATGAGCAGTACTTC.

This clonotype was recorded at least ten times. The chain couples TRBV7-2 to TRBJ2-7; D gene uncertain. Germline V CDR1 and CDR2: SGHTA, FQGNSA. V lost 2 bases, J lost 2 bases, and 10 bases lay in between. This CDR3 has 14 residues. CDR3 sequence: CASSLPGRTYEQYF. The CDR3 DNA sequence: TGTGCCAGCAGCTTACCGGGCAGGACCTACGAGCAGTACTTC. Using reference TRBV7-2 and TRBJ2-7 for the parts outside the CDR3, the full variable domain is GAGVSQSPSNKVTEKGKDVELRCDPISGHTALYWYRQSLGQGLEFLIYFQGNSAPDKSGLPSDRFSAERTGGSVSTLTIQRTQQEDSAVYLCASSLPGRTYEQYFGPGTRLTVT.

V and J are TRBV6-5 and TRBJ2-3; TRBD1 matches at 7 bases. V lost 1 base, J lost 2 bases, and 6 bases stayed unmatched. CDR3 length equals 16 residues. Germline V gene lookup returns CDR1 MNHEY and CDR2 SVGAGI. CDR3 sequence: CASSYWGQPFTDTQYF. CDR3 coding DNA: TGTGCCAGCAGTTACTGGGGACAGCCTTTCACAGATACGCAGTATTTT.

The chain combines TRBV20-1 with TRBJ1-4, with a tentative D call TRBD1 (5 bases). This CDR3 contains 14 residues. Trimming cost V 6 bases and J 6 bases, with 17 bases left between them. Germline V lookup: CDR1 DFQATT, CDR2 SNEGSKA (reference sequence). CDR3 DNA: TGCAGTGCAACAGGACGGCCCTCCTATGAAAAACTGTTTTTT. Amino acids: CSATGRPSYEKLFF.

This chain joins TRBV4-2 and TRBJ2-3; D is unresolved. With 7 bases removed from V and 7 bases from J, the gap between germline ends came to 15 bases. Germline assignment: CDR1 LGHNA and CDR2 YNFKEQ. This CDR3 region has 13 residues. The DNA for the CDR3 is TGTGCCAGCAACCCCGATAGTACCTATACGCAGTATTTT. Its translation is CASNPDSTYTQYF.

The rearrangement links TRBV20-1 to TRBJ2-1; D is perhaps TRBD2 (6 bases). The CDR3 has 13 residues. CDR1 and CDR2 from the germline V gene are DFQATT and SNEGSKA (reference sequence). V lost 5 bases and J lost 4, with 12 bases in between. The CDR3 region is CSAGRDLYNEQFF. The CDR3 region has the DNA TGCAGTGCTGGTCGGGACTTATACAATGAGCAGTTCTTC.

This clonotype was seen once. The V call is TRBV6-6, the J call TRBJ1-6, with D possibly matching TRBD1 (6 bases). This CDR3 is built from 14 residues. Germline CDR1 MNHNY, CDR2 SVGAGI (reference sequence). V lost 6 bases, J lost 8 bases, and 14 bases lay in between. The chain's CDR3 is CASRGNREYSPLHF. The CDR3 DNA is TGTGCCAGCAGAGGGAACAGGGAATATTCACCCCTCCACTTT.

The table lists this clonotype with a few counts. The rearrangement joins TRBV28 to TRBJ2-3, with D hard to call. The CDR3 runs to 14 residues. Germline V gives CDR1 MDHEN, CDR2 SYDVKM. The germline V and J ends were trimmed by 3 bases and 4 bases, with 11 bases remaining between them. CDR3 in amino acids: CASSFTSLPDTQYF. In DNA form, the CDR3 reads TGTGCCAGCAGTTTCACCTCCCTTCCAGATACGCAGTATTTT.

The rearrangement joins TRBV20-1 to TRBJ2-7; D may be TRBD2 (6 bases). Germline loops: CDR1 DFQATT, CDR2 SNEGSKA (reference sequence). There are 13 residues in the CDR3. Between the trimmed V and J ends, which lost 0 bases and 3 bases, there was a span of 9 bases. The CDR3: CSARDTSFYEQYF. The DNA for the CDR3 is TGCAGTGCTAGAGATACTAGCTTCTACGAGCAGTACTTC.

This clonotype was counted a few times. J is TRBJ1-2 and V is TRBV12-3 or TRBV12-4; D is unresolved. This CDR3 is built from 14 residues. Trimming left V 2 bases short and J 4 bases short, with 11 bases between. The CDR3 sequence is CASSLSSPSYGYTF. CDR3 bases: TGTGCCAGCAGTTTATCCAGCCCCTCCTATGGCTACACCTTC.

This clonotype came up a few times. The chain links TRBV12-3 or TRBV12-4 to TRBJ1-2; the match to TRBD1 covers 8 bases. V was pared by 6 bases and J by 6 bases, with 15 bases of the junction left unmatched. The CDR3 length is 16 residues. The CDR3 DNA reads TGTGCCAGCAGGGACAGACAGGGGCCCCCTTGGAATGGCTACACCTTC. It codes for CASRDRQGPPWNGYTF.

There are a few counts of this clonotype. V gene TRBV20-1 combines with J gene TRBJ2-7; 9 bases are a match to TRBD2. This CDR3 is 14 amino acids long. V lost 3 bases and J lost 1; bases outside the gene matches: 4. In germline, CDR1 is DFQATT, CDR2 SNEGSKA (reference sequence). The CDR3 DNA follows: TGCAGTGCTAGCCTAGCGGGGCATTCCTACGAGCAGTACTTC. Translating it yields CSASLAGHSYEQYF.